Listed here are 17 T cell receptor beta chains from one sample, sequenced in a study of T cells in women clearing cervical HPV infection. TCRdb's table, derived via immunoSEQ multiplex PCR, lists solely in-frame clones and lacks some. The record lists around 28,000 clones, of which the ten most abundant hold 2.5% to 3.5%. What was sequenced was blood buffy coat. These receptor sequences come from a woman between 18 and 70 years old with a cervical HPV16 infection that either progressed to CIN3+ or cleared (not recorded which).

With respect to this clone: The read ends 3 residues early relative to the CDR3; the germline J gene fills the gap. The chain is built from TRBV7-6 and TRBJ2-3; D is perhaps TRBD2 (6 bases). The CDR3 runs to 16 residues. Germline V CDR1 and CDR2: SGHVS, FNYEAQ. The CDR3 loop is CASSLVGGWGNQPQYF. Partial CDR3 DNA: TGTGCCAGCAGCTTAGTGGGAGGCTGGGGCAATCAGCCG.

In the case of this clone: The read is 3 residues too short to cover the CDR3 end, so that end is filled in from the germline J gene. The rearrangement joins TRBV5-1 to TRBJ2-4; a possible D gene is TRBD1 (6 bases). CDR1 and CDR2 (germline): SGHRS, YFSETQ. The CDR3 sequence is 16 residues long. V gave up 2 bases and J gave up 3 bases, with 15 bases separating them. CDR3 sequence reads: CASSFTGTNVKNIQYF. Partial CDR3 DNA: TGCGCCAGCAGCTTTACCGGGACAAACGTCAAAAACATT.

To note about this clone: The CDR3 is cut off 3 residues early in the read; its end comes from the germline J gene. V and J are TRBV11-1 and TRBJ2-7, with D perhaps TRBD1 (6 bases). V lost 5 bases, J lost 0 bases, and 14 bases lay in between. This CDR3 spans 15 amino acids. CDR1 and CDR2 from the germline V gene are SGHAT and FQDESV (reference sequence). The CDR3 is CASSDTGLLSYEQYF. CDR3 DNA (partial): TGTGCCAGCAGCGATACAGGGTTACTCTCCTACGAG.

The CDR3 bases that were read are TGCAGTGCCCCCCCCGCCGGCAGGGGCTATGGC. Translation: CSAPPAGRGYG. In full, the CDR3 is CSAPPAGRGYGYTF. The J gene is TRBJ1-2, the V gene TRBV20-1; possibly TRBD1 for D (6 bases). The read halts 3 residues ahead of the CDR3 end, with the missing end drawn from the germline J gene. V dropped 6 bases and J dropped 4 bases, with 18 bases sitting between them. The CDR3 spans 14 residues. From germline, CDR1 is DFQATT and CDR2 SNEGSKA (reference sequence).

CDR3 region: CASSPPGTGGPYSGNTIYF. The CDR3 DNA, read in part, is TGTGCCAGCTCGCCCCCCGGGACAGGGGGACCCTACTCTGGAAACACC. The V and J genes are TRBV18 and TRBJ1-3; 11 bases map to TRBD1. The sequence runs out 3 residues before the end of the CDR3; the remainder is reconstructed from the germline J gene. The germline V gene encodes CDR1 KGHSH and CDR2 LQKENI. The CDR3 is made up of 19 amino acids. V gave up 6 bases and J gave up 0 bases; unmatched junction bases: 13. The full variable domain, its missing parts supplied by reference TRBV18 and TRBJ1-3, is NAGVMQNPRHLVRRRGQEARLRCSPMKGHSHVYWYRQLPEEGLKFMVYLQKENIIDESGMPKERFSAEFPKEGPSILRIQQVVRGDSAAYFCASSPPGTGGPYSGNTIYFGEGSWLTVV.

About this clone: The DNA ends 3 residues before the CDR3 does, and the rest of the CDR3 is filled in from the germline J gene. The rearrangement joins TRBV6-2 or TRBV6-3 to TRBJ1-3; 9 bases are shared with TRBD1. J was trimmed by 4 bases and V by 11 bases; bases with no gene match: 6. The CDR3 runs to 13 residues. The V gene's germline CDR1 is MNHEY and CDR2 SVGEGT. The part of the CDR3 DNA that was read is TGTGCCGGACAGGGGCAGAACGGAAACACC. Translating gives CAGQGQNGNT. The entire CDR3 reads CAGQGQNGNTIYF.

Notes on this clone: With the read ending 3 residues before the CDR3 end, the germline J gene is used to fill in that end. The gene calls are TRBV20-1 and TRBJ1-2; weak D call: TRBD1 (5 bases). V lost 0 bases and J 4 bases, leaving 6 bases between the germline ends. The CDR3 runs to 12 residues. The germline V gene has CDR1 DFQATT and CDR2 SNEGSKA (reference sequence). The sequenced part of the CDR3 DNA is TGCAGTGCTAGAGATAGGGGCTATGGC. Protein product: CSARDRGYG. The complete CDR3 protein is CSARDRGYGYTF.

With regard to this clone: The read falls 3 residues short of the CDR3 end, and the missing part is taken from the germline J gene. V is TRBV19 and J is TRBJ1-2, with D unresolved. The CDR3 consists of 14 residues. Germline V gene sequence: CDR1 LNHDA, CDR2 SQIVND (reference sequence). This CDR3 reads CASSGGGSFYDYTF. Incomplete CDR3 DNA: TGTGCCAGTAGCGGCGGTGGCAGTTTCTACGAC.

With regard to this clone: Sequencing ends 3 residues short of the CDR3 end; the germline J gene provides the rest. The chain couples TRBV5-1 to TRBJ2-3; 9 positions match TRBD2. Looked up from germline, CDR1 is SGHRS and CDR2 is YFSETQ. The V and J ends lost 4 bases and 2 bases, in that order; junction bases with no gene match: 5. The CDR3 contains 15 residues. The CDR3 bases that were read are TGCGCCAGCAGCCTCCAGCGGGGGGCCACAGATACG. Residues: CASSLQRGATDT. The complete CDR3 reads CASSLQRGATDTQYF.

Turning to this clone: The CDR3 end lies 3 residues beyond the end of the read and is filled in from the germline J gene. The rearrangement uses TRBV10-3 and TRBJ1-1; the match to TRBD1 covers 7 bases. This CDR3 is 14 amino acids long. Trimming removed 5 bases from V and 5 bases from J; junction bases left unmatched: 8. The germline gives CDR1 ENHRY, CDR2 SYGVKD. CDR3 residues: CAISLEGGLTEAFF. CDR3 DNA, as far as it was read: TGTGCCATCAGTCTGGAAGGGGGCTTAACTGAA.

The CDR3 is CASSEGTSGGLYEQYF. The covered CDR3 bases are TGTGCCAGCAGTGAAGGGACTAGCGGGGGATTGTACGAG. The chain links TRBV2 to TRBJ2-7; 13 bases fit TRBD2. The read terminates 3 residues before the CDR3 end, so the remaining end is supplied by the germline J gene. The CDR3 totals 16 residues. In germline, CDR1 is SNHLY, CDR2 FYNNEI. With V trimmed by 1 base and J by 4 bases, 4 bases remained unmatched. The whole variable domain, filled in from reference TRBV2 and TRBJ2-7, reads EPEVTQTPSHQVTQMGQEVILRCVPISNHLYFYWYRQILGQKVEFLVSFYNNEISEKSEIFDDQFSVERPDGSNFTLKIRSTKLEDSAMYFCASSEGTSGGLYEQYFGPGTRLTVT.

This clone counts as medium-sized by frequency. CDR3 DNA, as far as it was read: TGTGCCAGCTCACCGTTAGCGGGGGCCGATAGACAAGAGACC. This gives the protein CASSPLAGADRQET. The entire CDR3 protein is CASSPLAGADRQETQYF. The V and J genes are TRBV18 and TRBJ2-5, with 9 bases identical to TRBD2. Read coverage stops 3 residues before the CDR3 terminus; the germline J gene supplies the remainder. Germline V gene lookup returns CDR1 KGHSH and CDR2 LQKENI. This CDR3 spans 17 amino acids. V dropped 3 bases and J dropped 2; count of bases not matched to a gene: 10. Looking up the rest from reference TRBV18 and TRBJ2-5 gives the full variable domain: NAGVMQNPRHLVRRRGQEARLRCSPMKGHSHVYWYRQLPEEGLKFMVYLQKENIIDESGMPKERFSAEFPKEGPSILRIQQVVRGDSAAYFCASSPLAGADRQETQYFGPGTRLLVL.

Turning to this clone: Read sequence stops 3 residues before the CDR3 end, and the germline J gene provides the missing end. V is TRBV7-3 and J is TRBJ2-3; maybe TRBD2 (6 bases). Looked up from germline, CDR1 is SGHTA and CDR2 is FQGTGA. The CDR3 extends over 15 amino acids. Trimming left V 2 bases short and J 8 bases short, with 17 bases between. This CDR3 reads CASSLPGVATSTQYF. The part of the CDR3 DNA that was read is TGTGCCAGCAGCTTACCGGGGGTAGCGACCAGTACG.

Of note for this clone: The read is 3 residues too short to cover the CDR3 end, so that end is filled in from the germline J gene. The chain joins TRBV5-5 to TRBJ1-4, with D possibly TRBD1 on 6 matching bases. CDR3 length: 15 amino acids. Germline loops: CDR1 SGHKS, CDR2 YYEKEE (reference sequence). Partial CDR3 DNA: TGTGCCAGCAGGCACAGGGCCTATGGTAATTCACCA. This gives the protein CASRHRAYGNSP. The whole CDR3 region reads CASRHRAYGNSPLFF.

As concerns this clone: The observed sequence ends 3 residues before the CDR3 terminus, with the missing tail filled in from the germline J gene. The rearrangement joins TRBV19 to TRBJ1-5; D unclear. From germline, CDR1 is LNHDA and CDR2 SQIVND (reference sequence). The CDR3 contains 12 residues. Trimming took off 6 bases at V and 7 bases at J, with 10 bases between the two ends. Partial CDR3 DNA: TGTGCCAGTAGCGAGTCCCAGCAGCCC. This translates into CASSESQQP. The whole CDR3 protein reads CASSESQQPQHF.

Regarding this clone: The read stops 3 residues short of the end of the CDR3; the missing end is completed from the germline J gene. The chain couples TRBV5-4 to TRBJ1-4; D is possibly TRBD1 (5 bases). CDR3 size: 15 residues. Germline CDR1 SGHNT, CDR2 YYREEE (reference sequence). The CDR3 reads CASSLMKGTNSPLFF. The covered CDR3 bases are TGTGCCAGCAGCTTGATGAAGGGGACTAATTCACCA.

To note about this clone: Read coverage stops 3 residues before the CDR3 terminus; the germline J gene supplies the remainder. The genes are TRBV20-1 and TRBJ2-1; 7 nucleotides match TRBD2. The CDR3 loop spans 14 amino acids. The germline V gene has CDR1 DFQATT and CDR2 SNEGSKA (reference sequence). V gave up 5 bases and J gave up 7 bases; unmatched junction bases: 11. This CDR3 is CSAPLLGLVNEQFF. Partial CDR3 DNA: TGCAGTGCTCCCCTACTAGGACTAGTAAATGAG.